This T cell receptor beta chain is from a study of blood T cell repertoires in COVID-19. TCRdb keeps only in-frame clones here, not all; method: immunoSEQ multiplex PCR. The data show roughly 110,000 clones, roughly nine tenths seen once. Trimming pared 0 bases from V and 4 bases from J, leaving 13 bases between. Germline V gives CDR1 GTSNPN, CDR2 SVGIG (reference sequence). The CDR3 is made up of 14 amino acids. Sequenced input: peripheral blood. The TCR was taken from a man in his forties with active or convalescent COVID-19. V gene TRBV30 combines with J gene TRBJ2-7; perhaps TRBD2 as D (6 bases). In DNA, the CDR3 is TGTGCCTGGAGTGTATCGGGGCTAGCGTACGAGCAGTACTTC. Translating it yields CAWSVSGLAYEQYF.